A selection of T cell receptor beta chains follows, all from one sample in a study of blood T cell repertoires in COVID-19. Assay used: immunoSEQ multiplex PCR; TCRdb lists only in-frame clones, some missing. The table lists around 180,000 clones, about 82% of them singletons. The sequenced sample was peripheral blood. The receptors originated from a woman aged 25 to 39 with acute or convalescent COVID-19. Each CDR3 is given with its conserved first and last residue. Fields, in order: D gene, clone size, J gene, V gene, CDR3 protein, CDR3 DNA. D genes are given only for firm matches. Clone size is not always given. Where it is, it says once, few, many or a class for expanded clones.

>TRBD2|-|TRBJ2-1|TRBV5-1
CASSPTGTSGRSYNEQFF
TGCGCCAGCAGCCCAACGGGGACTAGCGGGAGGAGTTACAATGAGCAGTTCTTC
>-|-|TRBJ1-1|TRBV6-4
CASSDVLWNTEAFF
TGTGCCAGCAGTGACGTTCTTTGGAACACTGAAGCTTTCTTT
>TRBD2|-|TRBJ2-7|TRBV30
CAWTGSLAGEGSLYEQYF
TGTGCCTGGACGGGCAGTCTAGCGGGAGAGGGGAGCCTATACGAGCAGTACTTC
>TRBD1|-|TRBJ2-5|TRBV5-3
CARSHLRDRGGETQYF
TGTGCCAGAAGCCACCTCCGGGACAGGGGAGGCGAGACCCAGTACTTC
>-|-|TRBJ1-2|TRBV24-1
CATSSGTNYGYTF
TGTGCCACCAGTTCAGGGACAAACTATGGCTACACCTTC
>TRBD2|-|TRBJ2-5|TRBV7-2
CASSLGGLAGTQYF
TGTGCCAGCAGCTTAGGGGGACTAGCGGGGACCCAGTACTTC
>TRBD2|-|TRBJ2-1|TRBV11-1
CASSLGLAGMYEFF
TGTGCCAGCAGCTTGGGGCTAGCGGGGATGTATGAGTTCTTC
>-|-|TRBJ1-1|TRBV18
CASSRDGRTEAFF
TGTGCCAGCTCACGGGACGGGAGGACTGAAGCTTTCTTT
>TRBD2|-|TRBJ2-2|TRBV7-3
CASSPSGLDARELFF
TGTGCCAGCAGCCCCTCGGGACTAGATGCCAGGGAGCTGTTTTTT
>TRBD1|-|TRBJ1-1|TRBV28
CASSRDRGHTEAFF
TGTGCCAGCAGCCGAGACAGGGGCCACACTGAAGCTTTCTTT
>-|-|TRBJ1-2|TRBV27
CASSSQGPGGYTF
TGTGCCAGCAGTTCCCAGGGGCCGGGGGGCTACACCTTC
>-|-|TRBJ1-2|TRBV7-2
CASSLAIYGYTF
TGTGCCAGCAGCTTAGCCATCTATGGCTACACCTTC
>-|-|TRBJ1-6|TRBV30
CAWSLGQDASPLHF
TGTGCCTGGAGTTTAGGACAAGATGCTTCACCCCTCCACTTT
>-|-|TRBJ1-1|TRBV7-2
CASSLSGVNTEAFF
TGTGCCAGCAGCTTATCAGGGGTGAACACTGAAGCTTTCTTT
>-|-|TRBJ1-1|TRBV4-2
CASSQEGDSEAFF
TGTGCCAGCAGCCAAGAAGGGGATTCTGAAGCTTTCTTT
>-|-|TRBJ1-1|TRBV5-4
CASSFPTGNTEAFF
TGTGCCAGCAGCTTTCCCACAGGGAACACTGAAGCTTTCTTT
>TRBD1|-|TRBJ2-7|TRBV20-1
CSADRSYEQYF
TGCAGTGCGGACAGGTCCTACGAGCAGTACTTC
>-|few|TRBJ1-2|TRBV19
CASSWETGYTF
TGTGCCAGTAGTTGGGAGACTGGCTACACCTTC
>TRBD2|-|TRBJ2-5|TRBV7-2
CASSLDPAGGYQETQYF
TGTGCCAGCAGCTTAGACCCGGCGGGGGGGTACCAAGAGACCCAGTACTTC
>TRBD2|-|TRBJ2-3|TRBV7-7
CASSPGGSGGTDTQYF
TGTGCCAGCAGCCCGGGGGGTAGCGGGGGCACAGATACGCAGTATTTT
>TRBD1|few|TRBJ1-1|TRBV23-1
CASSQFTQTGKVMNTEAFF
TGCGCCAGCAGTCAATTTACCCAGACAGGGAAGGTAATGAACACTGAAGCTTTCTTT
>TRBD1|-|TRBJ2-7|TRBV5-8
CASSVAEGQISSYEQYF
TGTGCCAGCAGCGTAGCAGAGGGACAGATAAGCTCCTACGAGCAGTACTTC
>TRBD2|-|TRBJ2-3|TRBV28
CASKAGGTDTQYF
TGTGCCAGCAAGGCGGGGGGCACAGATACGCAGTATTTT
>-|once|TRBJ1-4|TRBV5-6
CASTRAGTNEKLFF
TGTGCCAGCACCAGGGCAGGAACTAATGAAAAACTGTTTTTT
>TRBD1|-|TRBJ1-1|TRBV28
CASSSYRGVNTEAFF
TGTGCCAGCAGTTCGTACAGGGGGGTGAACACTGAAGCTTTCTTT
>TRBD2|-|TRBJ2-1|TRBV10-3
CAISETTSASYNEQFF
TGTGCCATCAGTGAGACCACTAGCGCTTCCTACAATGAGCAGTTCTTC
>TRBD1|-|TRBJ1-5|TRBV24-1
CATSDNTGTGNQPQHF
TGTGCCACCAGTGATAACACCGGGACAGGGAATCAGCCCCAGCATTTT
>-|once|TRBJ2-3|TRBV5-1
CASVLASPSLDTQYF
TGCGCCAGCGTCCTAGCGTCCCCCTCCTTGGATACGCAGTATTTT
>-|-|TRBJ1-5|TRBV19
CASSIHGAVQPQHF
TGTGCCAGTAGTATTCATGGGGCTGTTCAGCCCCAGCATTTT
>TRBD1|-|TRBJ1-4|TRBV5-8
CASSRRGQYNEKLFF
TGTGCCAGCAGTCGCAGGGGACAGTACAATGAAAAACTGTTTTTT
>TRBD2|-|TRBJ2-3|TRBV11-2
CASSLLGSSGSSSTTQYF
TGTGCCAGCAGCCTCTTGGGGTCTAGCGGGAGTTCCTCGACGACGCAGTATTTT
>-|few|TRBJ1-6|TRBV13
CASTVQVSSYNSPLHF
TGTGCCAGCACCGTACAGGTGTCCTCCTATAATTCACCCCTCCACTTT
>TRBD1|few|TRBJ1-5|TRBV27
CASSFLGQGGQPQHF
TGTGCCAGCAGTTTCTTAGGACAGGGAGGTCAGCCCCAGCATTTT
>TRBD2|-|TRBJ2-6|TRBV30
CAWSVAAGTGANVLTF
TGTGCCTGGAGTGTTGCAGCGGGGACTGGGGCCAACGTCCTGACTTTC
>-|-|TRBJ1-2|TRBV6-5
CASSYQGGRDGYTF
TGTGCCAGCAGTTACCAAGGAGGAAGGGATGGCTACACCTTC
>-|-|TRBJ1-5|TRBV7-7
CASSEGYNGSQPQHF
TGTGCTAGCAGTGAGGGTTATAATGGGTCTCAGCCCCAGCATTTT
>-|-|TRBJ2-7|TRBV9
CASSGSGPPYEQYF
TGTGCCAGCAGCGGGTCAGGCCCCCCCTACGAGCAGTACTTC
>-|-|TRBJ1-2|TRBV27
CASSLRQNYGYTF
TGTGCCAGCAGTTTGAGGCAGAACTATGGCTACACCTTC
>-|-|TRBJ2-1|TRBV7-8
CASSPYWNEQFF
TGTGCCAGCAGCCCCTACTGGAATGAGCAGTTCTTC
>-|-|TRBJ1-2|TRBV20-1
CSAPQGGGYTF
TGCAGTGCTCCACAGGGCGGGGGCTACACCTTC
>-|-|TRBJ2-1|TRBV5-1
CASSSGQPRREQFF
TGCGCCAGCAGCTCCGGACAGCCGAGGAGGGAGCAGTTCTTC
>TRBD2|-|TRBJ2-5|TRBV2
CASRSLAGGQETQYF
TGTGCCAGCAGGTCGTTAGCGGGGGGACAAGAGACCCAGTACTTC
>-|-|TRBJ2-2|TRBV4-3
CASSHGKMGGTGELFF
TGCGCCAGCAGCCATGGAAAAATGGGGGGCACCGGGGAGCTGTTTTTT
>-|once|TRBJ1-4|TRBV7-9
CASSGGVTTNEKLFF
TGTGCCAGCAGTGGCGGGGTGACAACTAATGAAAAACTGTTTTTT
>TRBD1|few|TRBJ1-2|TRBV4-2
CASSQDRGRDYGYTF
TGTGCCAGCAGCCAAGACAGGGGGCGAGACTATGGCTACACCTTC
>-|-|TRBJ2-7|TRBV5-6
CASSTGLLSYEQYF
TGTGCCAGCAGCACCGGACTCCTCTCCTACGAGCAGTACTTC
>-|-|TRBJ2-1|TRBV6-5
CASRRTTGYNEQFF
TGTGCCAGCAGGCGAACTACAGGGTACAATGAGCAGTTCTTC
>-|-|TRBJ2-1|TRBV11-2
CASSLDRNNEQFF
TGTGCCAGCAGCTTAGATCGTAACAATGAGCAGTTCTTC
>-|-|TRBJ1-5|TRBV19
CASSYSGPQHF
TGTGCCAGTAGTTACTCCGGGCCCCAGCATTTT
>TRBD2|few|TRBJ2-3|TRBV5-1
CASSPGTSGSTDTQYF
TGCGCCAGCAGCCCTGGGACTAGCGGCTCCACAGATACGCAGTATTTT
>-|-|TRBJ2-7|TRBV5-1
CASSHGTTGGLGQYF
TGCGCCAGCAGCCACGGGACCACAGGAGGGCTTGGGCAGTACTTC
>-|-|TRBJ1-2|TRBV5-6
CASSLGEAEDGYTF
TGTGCCAGCAGCTTGGGCGAGGCCGAAGATGGCTACACCTTC
>-|-|TRBJ1-1|TRBV3-1/TRBV3-2
CASSHGSRGTEAFF
TGTGCCAGCAGCCATGGCAGCCGAGGCACTGAAGCTTTCTTT
>TRBD2|-|TRBJ2-3|TRBV5-4
CASSPDGRETDTQYF
TGTGCCAGCAGCCCCGATGGGCGGGAGACAGATACGCAGTATTTT
>-|-|TRBJ1-1|TRBV7-9
CASSLGDRTGVNTEAFF
TGTGCCAGCAGCTTAGGGGATCGGACGGGGGTTAACACTGAAGCTTTCTTT
>-|-|TRBJ1-2|TRBV2
CASRYRVLGGYTF
TGTGCCAGCAGGTACAGGGTTCTCGGTGGCTACACCTTC